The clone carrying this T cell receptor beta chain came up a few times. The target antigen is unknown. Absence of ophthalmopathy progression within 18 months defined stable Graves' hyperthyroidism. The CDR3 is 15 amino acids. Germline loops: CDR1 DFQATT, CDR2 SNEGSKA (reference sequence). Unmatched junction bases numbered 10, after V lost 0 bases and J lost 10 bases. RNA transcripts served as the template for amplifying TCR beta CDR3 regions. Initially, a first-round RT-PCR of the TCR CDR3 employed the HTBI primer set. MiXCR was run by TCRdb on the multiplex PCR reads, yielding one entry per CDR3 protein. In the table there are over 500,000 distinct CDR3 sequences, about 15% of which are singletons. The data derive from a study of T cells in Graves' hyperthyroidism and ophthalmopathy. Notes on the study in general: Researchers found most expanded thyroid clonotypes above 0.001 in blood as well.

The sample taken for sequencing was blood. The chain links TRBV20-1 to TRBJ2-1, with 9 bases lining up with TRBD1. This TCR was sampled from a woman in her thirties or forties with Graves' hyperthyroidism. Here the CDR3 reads CSARDGTGSFGEQFF. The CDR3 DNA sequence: TGCAGTGCTAGAGATGGGACAGGGTCCTTCGGAGAGCAGTTCTTC.